These 29 T cell receptor beta chains share one sample of origin, sequenced in a study of blood T cells in healthy people across ages. The use of a sample-barcoded 5' primer and a J-beta primer mix characterized a second PCR of roughly 7 to 11 cycles. TCRdb re-called the 5' RACE reads through MiXCR, storing one row per CDR3 protein. The sample has hundreds of thousands of distinct CDR3 sequences; around 49% are singletons. Sample: blood. Every receptor here comes from a woman in her sixties in good health.

The J gene is TRBJ2-1, the V gene TRBV6-2 or TRBV6-3, with 12 bases identical to TRBD2. The J call could be wrong; TRBJ2-7 is a better fit for the DNA end. The CDR3 has 16 residues. Germline CDR1 MNHEY, CDR2 SVGEGT. Here the CDR3 DNA reads TGTGCCAGCAATCCGGGACTAGCGGGCCAATACAATGAGCAGTACTTC. The encoded protein is CASNPGLAGQYNEQYF.

The V gene is TRBV20-1, the J gene TRBJ2-5, with no clear D. The V gene's germline CDR1 is DFQATT and CDR2 SNEGSKA (reference sequence). The CDR3 is made up of 18 amino acids. The ends were cut back, 0 bases at V and 11 bases at J, with 31 bases in the middle. The CDR3 sequence is CSARDYGSTSSSPNEQYF. The CDR3 DNA reads TGCAGTGCTAGAGATTATGGCTCCACCTCTTCTTCTCCTAATGAGCAGTACTTC.

This clonotype was observed a handful of times. V usage is TRBV20-1 and J usage is TRBJ1-1; D unclear. V was trimmed by 6 bases and J by 4 bases, leaving 21 bases between them. The CDR3 runs 15 residues. Germline V gene sequence: CDR1 DFQATT, CDR2 SNEGSKA (reference sequence). The CDR3 reads CSAKVTGFVGTEAFF. CDR3 sequence (DNA): TGCAGTGCAAAAGTCACTGGGTTTGTAGGCACTGAAGCTTTCTTT.

This clonotype was seen a handful of times. The gene calls are TRBV5-1 and TRBJ2-5, with TRBD2 as a possible D gene (6 bases). The CDR3 runs to 14 residues. Germline V CDR1 and CDR2: SGHRS, YFSETQ. Trimming removed 2 bases at V and 5 bases at J, with 13 bases between. In nucleotides, the CDR3 is TGCGCCAGCAGCTTAGGCCTAGCGTCGGAGACCCAGTACTTC. It codes for CASSLGLASETQYF.

This clonotype has more than one count but fewer than ten. The V call is TRBV7-9, the J call TRBJ1-6, with D possibly being TRBD1 (5 bases). V gave up 3 bases and J gave up 9 bases, with 12 bases separating them. The CDR3 has 14 amino acids. The V gene's germline CDR1 is SEHNR and CDR2 FQNEAQ (reference sequence). CDR3 residues: CASSLQGSISPLHF. The DNA of the CDR3 is TGTGCCAGCAGCTTGCAGGGAAGTATTTCACCCCTCCACTTT.

Turning to this clonotype: The junction differs from germline at one of its ends, possibly a read error. The V call is TRBV7-2, the J call TRBJ2-7, with D maybe TRBD2 (5 bases). From germline, CDR1 is SGHTA and CDR2 FQGNSA. The CDR3 loop spans 13 amino acids. The CDR3 spells CASILLRAYEQYF. CDR3 bases: TGTGCCAGCATCTTATTGAGGGCCTACGAGCAGTACTTC.

About this clonotype: One junction end disagrees with the germline gene, perhaps due to a read error. This chain links TRBV20-1 with TRBJ2-5; 11 positions agree with TRBD2. Germline CDR1 reads DFQATT; CDR2 reads SNEGSKA (reference sequence). This CDR3 is built from 12 residues. The CDR3 loop reads CCALAGGETQYF. CDR3 nucleotide sequence: TGCTGTGCCTTAGCGGGGGGGGAGACCCAGTACTTC.

Remarks on this clonotype: One junction end does not reproduce the germline sequence, and a read error may be involved. The chain employs TRBV7-7 and TRBJ2-5; 7 nucleotides line up with TRBD2. CDR1 SSHAT and CDR2 FNYEAQ come from the germline V gene (reference sequence). The CDR3 runs to 14 residues. Here the CDR3 reads CASSLGGGSPQQYF. CDR3 bases: TGTGCTAGCAGCTTGGGGGGGGGATCCCCTCAGCAGTACTTC. Drawing the rest from reference TRBV7-7 and TRBJ2-5, the complete variable domain is GAGVSQSPRYKVTKRGQDVTLRCDPISSHATLYWYQQALGQGPEFLTYFNYEAQPDKSGLPSDRFSAERPEGSISTLTIQRTEQRDSAMYRCASSLGGGSPQQYFGPGTRLLVL.

The genes are TRBV5-1 and TRBJ2-1, with D possibly TRBD2 on 5 matching bases. Trimming left V 0 bases short and J 8 bases short, with 27 bases between. This CDR3 is 19 amino acids long. Looked up from germline, CDR1 is SGHRS and CDR2 is YFSETQ. DNA of the CDR3: TGCGCCAGCAGCTTGGTCTCCGCGGTAATTAGCGACCGGTTGGATGAGCAGTTCTTC. It translates to CASSLVSAVISDRLDEQFF. Looking up the rest from reference TRBV5-1 and TRBJ2-1 gives the full variable domain: KAGVTQTPRYLIKTRGQQVTLSCSPISGHRSVSWYQQTPGQGLQFLFEYFSETQRNKGNFPGRFSGRQFSNSRSEMNVSTLELGDSALYLCASSLVSAVISDRLDEQFFGPGTRLTVL.

The chain couples TRBV7-3 to TRBJ2-1; 9 nucleotides line up with TRBD1. Germline trimming cut 6 bases from V and 4 bases from J; bases unmatched to any gene: 7. Looked up from germline, CDR1 is SGHTA and CDR2 is FQGTGA. CDR3 length equals 15 residues. Here the CDR3 reads CASRVDRGGYNEQFF. For the CDR3, the DNA is TGTGCCAGCAGGGTGGACAGGGGAGGATACAATGAGCAGTTCTTC.

In this sample, this clonotype turned up a few times. J is TRBJ2-1 and V is TRBV18, with 7 bases lining up with TRBD2. Trimming at V came to 5 bases and at J to 0 bases, leaving 7 bases not matched to a gene. This CDR3 is built from 16 residues. In germline, CDR1 is KGHSH, CDR2 LQKENI. CDR3 amino acids: CASSALGGSSYNEQFF. The CDR3 DNA is TGTGCCAGCTCAGCCCTCGGCGGGAGCTCCTACAATGAGCAGTTCTTC.

DNA of the CDR3: TGCAGTGCTAGAGCGGCTGGCTACGAGCAGTACTTC. Translated, it gives CSARAAGYEQYF. The chain uses TRBV20-1 and TRBJ2-7; D gene unclear. Germline CDR1 and CDR2: DFQATT and SNEGSKA (reference sequence). This CDR3 region has 12 residues. The V end was cut by 1 base, the J end by 3 bases, with 7 bases between.

The genes are TRBV6-5 and TRBJ2-3; 9 bases fit TRBD1. This CDR3 comprises 16 residues. Germline trimming cut 6 bases from V and 2 bases from J; bases unmatched to any gene: 9. Germline CDR1 reads MNHEY; CDR2 reads SVGAGI. DNA of the CDR3: TGTGCCAGCAGCCCGGGACAGGGTATACCCACAGATACGCAGTATTTT. It specifies CASSPGQGIPTDTQYF.

This clonotype was recorded a few times. The rearrangement links TRBV20-1 to TRBJ2-4, with D maybe TRBD2 (6 bases). The DNA end lines up better with TRBJ2-5; the J call may be wrong. The V gene's germline CDR1 is DFQATT and CDR2 SNEGSKA (reference sequence). The CDR3 sequence is 12 residues long. In nucleotides, the CDR3 is TGCAGTGCCCCGGGGAGGCAAGAGACCCAGTACTTC. Translating gives CSAPGRQETQYF.

This chain uses TRBV3-1 with TRBJ2-4; D remains unclear. Near its end, the DNA agrees better with TRBJ2-7, so the J call may be wrong. CDR1 is LGHDT and CDR2 is YNNKEL in the germline V gene (reference sequence). The CDR3 totals 12 residues. Here the CDR3 DNA reads TGTGCCAGCAGCCATCAAACTAACGAGCAGTACTTC. It codes for CASSHQTNEQYF.

This clonotype was observed a handful of times. The chain employs TRBV7-2 and TRBJ2-4; 8 positions agree with TRBD2. The J call may be mistaken, given a closer DNA end match to TRBJ2-5. In germline, CDR1 is SGHTA, CDR2 FQGNSA. CDR3 length equals 16 residues. The CDR3 bases are TGTGCCAGCAGCCTAAGGGCTAGCGGGTTGCGAGAGACCCAGTACTTC. Translation gives CASSLRASGLRETQYF.

This chain joins TRBV6-1 and TRBJ2-1, with D tentatively TRBD1 or TRBD2 (5 bases each). The germline gives CDR1 MNHNS, CDR2 SASEGT. CDR3 length: 16 residues. V was pared by 3 bases and J by 0 bases, with 12 bases between. The CDR3 loop reads CASSDRGPSSYNEQFF. In nucleotides, the CDR3 is TGTGCCAGCAGTGACCGGGGCCCGAGCTCCTACAATGAGCAGTTCTTC.

CDR3 in DNA: TGTGCCACGAGCCAGCGGAGCTCCTACAATGAGCAGTTCTTC. Its protein is CATSQRSSYNEQFF. This chain joins TRBV24-1 and TRBJ2-1; D is perhaps TRBD2 (5 bases). The CDR3 contains 14 residues. V gave up 10 bases and J gave up 0 bases, with 12 bases separating them. Germline V CDR1 and CDR2: KGHDR, SFDVKD.

The chain has TRBV6-2 or TRBV6-3 and TRBJ2-4, with D possibly being TRBD1 or TRBD2 (5 bases each). Gene TRBJ2-7 matches the end of the DNA better, so the J call may be wrong. The CDR3 totals 14 residues. Germline CDR1 is MNHEY and CDR2 is SVGEGT. This CDR3 is CASSRGRFVVEQYF. Written as DNA, the CDR3 is TGTGCCAGCAGCCGGGGACGATTTGTGGTCGAGCAGTACTTC.

The chain employs TRBV7-3 and TRBJ2-5, with D possibly matching TRBD2 (6 bases). The V gene lost 2 bases and the J gene lost 11 bases, with 15 bases spanning the gap. Germline lookup yields CDR1 SGHTA and CDR2 FQGTGA. The CDR3 totals 13 residues. The CDR3 sequence is CASSLDSDREQYF. The CDR3 coding sequence is TGTGCCAGCAGCTTAGACAGCGACCGGGAGCAGTACTTC.

This clonotype was detected many times. V gene TRBV18 combines with J gene TRBJ2-7; the match to TRBD1 covers 7 bases. CDR3 length: 14 amino acids. V shed 0 bases and J 4 bases; nucleotides not matched to a gene: 3. CDR1 KGHSH and CDR2 LQKENI come from the germline V gene. CDR3 coding DNA: TGTGCCAGCTCACCACCGGGACAGACTTACGAGCAGTACTTC. It translates to CASSPPGQTYEQYF.

This rearrangement joins TRBV4-3 to TRBJ2-7; unclear D gene. The closer fit of TRBJ2-5 to the DNA end suggests the J call may be wrong. Per the germline V gene, CDR1 is LGHNA and CDR2 is YSLEER. The CDR3 consists of 13 residues. This chain's CDR3 is CASSQVSGETQYF. In DNA form, the CDR3 reads TGCGCCAGCAGCCAAGTGTCCGGGGAGACCCAGTACTTC.

This clonotype has just a few counts. The chain has TRBV6-2 or TRBV6-3 and TRBJ2-5, with 9 bases aligning to TRBD2. This CDR3 contains 15 residues. Germline CDR1 MNHEY, CDR2 SVGEGT. V shed 5 bases and J 4 bases; nucleotides not matched to a gene: 8. The DNA for the CDR3 is TGTGCCAGCAGTCCGTTTAGCGGGAGCGTAGAGACCCAGTACTTC. Its translation is CASSPFSGSVETQYF.

Ten or more counts support this clonotype. The genes are TRBV4-3 and TRBJ2-1, with D possibly being TRBD1 (6 bases). The CDR3 sequence is 15 residues long. Germline CDR1 LGHNA, CDR2 YSLEER. Deletions cut 0 bases from V and 5 bases from J, with 11 bases between. The CDR3 sequence: CASSQDLGHNNEQFF. Written as DNA, the CDR3 is TGCGCCAGCAGCCAAGATCTGGGACATAACAATGAGCAGTTCTTC.

Concerning this clonotype: This could be a read error, since a much larger clone is one nucleotide away. The V call is TRBV10-3, the J call TRBJ2-1, with D possibly being TRBD1 or TRBD2 (5 bases each). The CDR3 runs 15 residues. V was clipped by 4 bases and J by 4 bases, with 14 bases between them. Germline CDR1 and CDR2: ENHRY and SYGVKD. CDR3 sequence reads: CAISGGTRLYNEQFF. DNA for the CDR3: TGTGCCATCAGTGGTGGGACGCGACTTTACAATGAGCAGTTCTTC.

A note on this clonotype: One end of the junction is discordant with germline, which a read error may explain. DNA of the CDR3: TGTGCCAGCAGCTTAGGGCCTCAGGACTACAGTGAGCAGTTCTTC. This encodes CASSLGPQDYSEQFF. The genes are TRBV7-6 and TRBJ2-1; tentatively, D is TRBD2 (6 bases). This CDR3 has 15 amino acids. CDR1 is SGHVS, CDR2 FNYEAQ, per germline.

V and J are TRBV27 and TRBJ1-2, with a tentative D call TRBD1 (6 bases). The germline V gene has CDR1 MNHEY and CDR2 SMNVEV (reference sequence). V was shortened by 5 bases and J by 0 bases, with 10 bases between the two germline ends. The CDR3 totals 14 residues. DNA of the CDR3: TGTGCCAGCAGTACCAGGGGAGCTAACTATGGCTACACCTTC. Encoded protein: CASSTRGANYGYTF.

This clonotype was seen only a few times. CDR3 nucleotide sequence: TGCGCCAGTTTCGAGTCCATTCGGGAGACCCAGTACTTC. Protein product: CASFESIRETQYF. V and J are TRBV5-1 and TRBJ2-5; D gene unclear. This CDR3 contains 13 residues. V lost 8 bases and J lost 5, with 16 bases in between. From germline, CDR1 is SGHRS and CDR2 YFSETQ.

This clonotype was found a few times. The rearrangement links TRBV5-1 to TRBJ2-3, with TRBD2 identical over 9 bases. After removal of 3 bases from V and 4 bases from J, the junction contained 3 bases not matched to a gene. Germline CDR1 is SGHRS and CDR2 is YFSETQ. The length of the CDR3 is 14 residues. DNA for the CDR3: TGCGCCAGCAGCTCGTTAGCGGGAGCAGATACGCAGTATTTT. This translates into CASSSLAGADTQYF.